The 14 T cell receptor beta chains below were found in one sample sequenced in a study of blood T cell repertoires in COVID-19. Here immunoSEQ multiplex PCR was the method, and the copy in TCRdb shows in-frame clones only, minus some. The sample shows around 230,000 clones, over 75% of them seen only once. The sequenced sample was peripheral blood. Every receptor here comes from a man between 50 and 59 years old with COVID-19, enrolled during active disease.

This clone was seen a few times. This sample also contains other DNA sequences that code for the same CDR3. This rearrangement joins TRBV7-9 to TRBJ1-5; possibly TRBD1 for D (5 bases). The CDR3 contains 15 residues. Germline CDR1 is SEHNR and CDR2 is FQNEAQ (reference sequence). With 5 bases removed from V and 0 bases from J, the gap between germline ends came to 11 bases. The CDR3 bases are TGTGCCAGCAGCCCAGGGCTTGATAGCAATCAGCCCCAGCATTTT. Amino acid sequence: CASSPGLDSNQPQHF.

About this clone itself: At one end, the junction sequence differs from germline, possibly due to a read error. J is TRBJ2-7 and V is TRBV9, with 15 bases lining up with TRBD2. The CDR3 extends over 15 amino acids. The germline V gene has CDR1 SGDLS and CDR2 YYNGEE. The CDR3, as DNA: TGTGCCAGCAGTGTAGGGGGACTAGCGGGAGGAGAGCAGTACTTC. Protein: CASSVGGLAGGEQYF. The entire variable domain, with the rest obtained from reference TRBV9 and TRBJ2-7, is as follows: DSGVTQTPKHLITATGQRVTLRCSPRSGDLSVYWYQQSLDQGLQFLIQYYNGEERAKGNILERFSAQQFPDLHSELNLSSLELGDSALYFCASSVGGLAGGEQYFGPGTRLTVT.

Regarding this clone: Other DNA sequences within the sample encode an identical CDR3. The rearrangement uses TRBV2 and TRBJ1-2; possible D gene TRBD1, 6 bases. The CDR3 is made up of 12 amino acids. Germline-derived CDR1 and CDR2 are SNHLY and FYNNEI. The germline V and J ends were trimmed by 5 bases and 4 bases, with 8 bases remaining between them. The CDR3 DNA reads TGTGCCAGCAGTCCGGACAGCTATGGCTACACCTTC. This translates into CASSPDSYGYTF.

The CDR3 DNA sequence: TGTGCCAGCAGCTCTCTTGGGCGACAAGGGAGAGAGACCCAGTACTTC. Translation: CASSSLGRQGRETQYF. The chain combines TRBV7-2 with TRBJ2-5, with a possible D match to TRBD2 (5 bases). V lost 4 bases and J lost 4, with 19 bases in between. The CDR3 has 16 amino acids. The germline V gene encodes CDR1 SGHTA and CDR2 FQGNSA.

The CDR3 DNA sequence: TGTGCCAGCAGTGACTTGCAGGTTACCAATAGCAATCAGCCCCAGCATTTT. Its protein is CASSDLQVTNSNQPQHF. The rearrangement links TRBV6-4 to TRBJ1-5; no reliable D call. The CDR3 runs to 17 residues. The germline V gene encodes CDR1 MRHNA and CDR2 SNTAGT. V lost 1 base and J lost 0, with 13 bases in between.

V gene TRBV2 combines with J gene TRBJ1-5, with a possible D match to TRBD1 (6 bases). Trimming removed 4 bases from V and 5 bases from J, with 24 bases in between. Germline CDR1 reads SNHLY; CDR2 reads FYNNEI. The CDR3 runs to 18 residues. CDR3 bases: TGTGCCAGCAGTGGTGGGGCTGAGGGGGTAAGTGAGTATCAGCCCCAGCATTTT. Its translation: CASSGGAEGVSEYQPQHF.

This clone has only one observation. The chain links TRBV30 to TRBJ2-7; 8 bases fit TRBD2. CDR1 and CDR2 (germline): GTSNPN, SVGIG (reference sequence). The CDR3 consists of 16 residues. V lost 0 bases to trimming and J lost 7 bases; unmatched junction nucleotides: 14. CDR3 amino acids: CAWSVRVAGFRGEQYF. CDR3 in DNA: TGTGCCTGGAGTGTACGAGTAGCGGGATTTAGGGGGGAGCAGTACTTC.

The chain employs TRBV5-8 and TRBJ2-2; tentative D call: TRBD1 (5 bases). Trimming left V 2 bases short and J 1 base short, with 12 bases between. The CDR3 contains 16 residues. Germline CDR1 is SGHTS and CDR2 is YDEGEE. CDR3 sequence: CASSFRAGKNTGELFF. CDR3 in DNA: TGTGCCAGCAGCTTCCGAGCAGGGAAGAACACCGGGGAGCTGTTTTTT.

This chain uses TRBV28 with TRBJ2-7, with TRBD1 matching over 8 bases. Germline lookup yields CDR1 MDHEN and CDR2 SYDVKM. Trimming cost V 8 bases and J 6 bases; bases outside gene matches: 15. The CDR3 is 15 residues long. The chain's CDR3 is CASAGPRPGGSEQYF. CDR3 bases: TGTGCCAGCGCTGGGCCTAGGCCAGGGGGCAGCGAGCAGTACTTC.

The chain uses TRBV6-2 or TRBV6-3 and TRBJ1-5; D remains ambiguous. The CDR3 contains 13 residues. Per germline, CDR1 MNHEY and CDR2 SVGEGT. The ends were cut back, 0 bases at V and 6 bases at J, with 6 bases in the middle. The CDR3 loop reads CASSYSVFQPQHF. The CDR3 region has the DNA TGTGCCAGCAGTTACTCCGTTTTTCAGCCCCAGCATTTT.

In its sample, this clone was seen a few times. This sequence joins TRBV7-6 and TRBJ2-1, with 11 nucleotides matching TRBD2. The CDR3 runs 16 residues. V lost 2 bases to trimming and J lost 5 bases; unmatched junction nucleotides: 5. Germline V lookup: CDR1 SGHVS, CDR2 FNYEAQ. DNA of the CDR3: TGTGCCAGCAGCTTATCCGAGACTAGCGGGGACAATGAGCAGTTCTTC. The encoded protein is CASSLSETSGDNEQFF. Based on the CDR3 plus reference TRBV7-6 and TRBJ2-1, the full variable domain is GAGVSQSPRYKVTKRGQDVALRCDPISGHVSLYWYRQALGQGPEFLTYFNYEAQQDKSGLPNDRFSAERPEGSISTLTIQRTEQRDSAMYRCASSLSETSGDNEQFFGPGTRLTVL.

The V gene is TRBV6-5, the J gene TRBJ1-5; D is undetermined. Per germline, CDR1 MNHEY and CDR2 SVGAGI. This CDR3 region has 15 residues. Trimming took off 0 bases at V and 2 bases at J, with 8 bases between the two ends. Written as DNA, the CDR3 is TGTGCCAGCAGTTACTCGAGACTGGGCAATCAGCCCCAGCATTTT. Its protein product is CASSYSRLGNQPQHF.

The CDR3 sequence: CASSKGTGEFYEQYF. In DNA form, the CDR3 reads TGTGCCAGCAGTAAGGGGACAGGGGAATTCTACGAGCAGTACTTC. The chain carries TRBV6-5 and TRBJ2-7; 10 bases map to TRBD1. CDR1 MNHEY and CDR2 SVGAGI come from the germline V gene. Trimming removed 5 bases from V and 3 bases from J; junction bases left unmatched: 7. The CDR3 covers 15 residues.

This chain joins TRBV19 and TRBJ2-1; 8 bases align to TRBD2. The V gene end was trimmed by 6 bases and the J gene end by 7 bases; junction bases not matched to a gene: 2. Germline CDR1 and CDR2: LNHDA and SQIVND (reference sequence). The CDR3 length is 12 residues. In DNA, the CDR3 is TGTGCCAGTAGCAGACTAGCGAATGAGCAGTTCTTC. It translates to CASSRLANEQFF.